The clone carrying this TCR beta chain was recorded a few times. At one end, the junction sequence differs from germline, possibly due to a read error. At least one nucleotide is ambiguous or was not read, and the resulting amino acid is denoted X. The treatment is: preoperative locoregional IRX-2 cytokine immunotherapy. This phase Ib study tested locoregional IRX-2 cytokine immunotherapy given before surgery. This sample was taken from a study of preoperative IRX-2 immunotherapy in early breast cancer. CDR1 SGHNT and CDR2 YENEEA come from the germline V gene. This CDR3 region has 16 residues. Repertoires were generated with immunoSEQ multiplex PCR, while TCRdb's copy carries only in-frame clones and drops some. The sample has about 38,000 clones, roughly four fifths seen once.

The chain is built from TRBV11-3 and TRBJ1-1; D perhaps matches TRBD1 (6 bases). Here the sequenced sample was lymph node tissue, taken after IRX-2 immunotherapy. The source is a human donor with breast cancer. In DNA form, the CDR3 reads TGTRCCAGCAGCTCAGGACAGTTAAACATGAACACTGAAGCTTTCTTT. This encodes CXSSSGQLNMNTEAFF.